The rows below give T cell receptor beta chains drawn from one sample of a study of blood T cells in healthy people across ages. TCRdb fed the 5' RACE reads into MiXCR, producing one record per CDR3 protein. The sample yields 600,000 to 900,000 distinct CDR3 sequences, approximately 24% seen once. The same specimen was also included in a second study, on T cells of mothers and their children.

The sequencing input was blood. All receptors derive from a boy between 5 and 17 years old in good health. The CDR3 runs from the conserved cysteine through the conserved F or W. A D gene is named only where the DNA matches it firmly. The size entry is marked missing in some rows and otherwise reads once, few, many or a size class.

TRBD1	TRBJ2-7	TRBV6-6	few	TGTGCCAGCGACGGGACAGGGGTTGACTACGAGCAGTACTTC	CASDGTGVDYEQYF
TRBD1	TRBJ2-5	TRBV24-1	few	TGTGCCACCAGTGATTTCACCGGGACAGAGAAGTTCTTC	CATSDFTGTEKFF
NA	TRBJ2-2	TRBV5-1	few	TGCGCCAGCAGCACTATAGCGGGACAGGCCACCGGGGAGCTGTTTTTT	CASSTIAGQATGELFF
NA	TRBJ2-2	TRBV10-3	few	TGTGCCATCAGGGCAGATATTAGGACGAACACCGGGGAGCTGTTTTTT	CAIRADIRTNTGELFF
NA	TRBJ2-6	TRBV5-5	NA	TGTGCCAGCAGCTTGCGAACAGGGTTGGAGCCTGGGGCCAACGTCCTGACTTTC	CASSLRTGLEPGANVLTF
TRBD2	TRBJ2-1	TRBV10-3	once	TGTGCCATCAGTTTACTAGCGGGAATTAAAAATGAGCAGTTCTTC	CAISLLAGIKNEQFF
NA	TRBJ2-5	TRBV20-1	few	TGCAGTGCGAGCCCCCGGGATGCGGATGAGACCCAGTACTTC	CSASPRDADETQYF
NA	TRBJ2-7	TRBV6-5	NA	TGTGCCAGCAGTTACTCGTTTGTGACAGACTCCTACGAGCAGTACTTC	CASSYSFVTDSYEQYF
NA	TRBJ2-1	TRBV4-1	few	TGCGCCAGCAGCCAACGTCAGCAGAGATCCTACAATGAGCAGTTCTTC	CASSQRQQRSYNEQFF
NA	TRBJ2-5	TRBV6-1	few	TGTGCCAGCAGTCCCCGCGGAGGGCCCGTTCAAGAGACCCAGTACTTC	CASSPRGGPVQETQYF
TRBD2	TRBJ2-3	TRBV6-4	many	TGTGCCAGCAGTGACTCGGCGGGGGGGCCAGATACGCAGTATTTT	CASSDSAGGPDTQYF
NA	TRBJ2-1	TRBV29-1	few	TGCAGCGTCCAATACAATGAGCAGTTCTTC	CSVQYNEQFF
NA	TRBJ2-7	TRBV18	few	TGTGCCAGCTCAGTCGCTTCCGGGGTAGAGAATGACGAGCAGTACTTC	CASSVASGVENDEQYF
NA	TRBJ2-5	TRBV29-1	NA	TGCAGCGTTGAAGATTGGAACGGAGAATACCAAGAGACCCAGTACTTC	CSVEDWNGEYQETQYF
NA	TRBJ2-3	TRBV20-1	NA	TGCAGTGCTAGAGATTATAGGCAGCCTAGCACAGATACGCAGTATTTT	CSARDYRQPSTDTQYF
TRBD2	TRBJ2-1	TRBV7-9	NA	TGTGCCAGCAGCTTAGCGAGGAAGGGACTAGCGGCAGATGAGCAGTTCTTC	CASSLARKGLAADEQFF
TRBD1	TRBJ2-7	TRBV12-3/TRBV12-4	NA	TGTGCCAGCAGTCCGGGACAGGGGTTCCACGAGCAGTACTTC	CASSPGQGFHEQYF
NA	TRBJ2-5	TRBV7-9	once	TGTGCCGGCAGCTTCGTCAGGAGCCAAGAGACCCAGTACTTC	CAGSFVRSQETQYF
NA	TRBJ2-1	TRBV5-1	NA	TGCGCCAGCAGCTGGAATAACAATGAGCAGTTCTTC	CASSWNNNEQFF
NA	TRBJ2-2	TRBV5-1	NA	TGCGCCAGCGCCGGGGTGAACACCGGGGAGCTGTTTTTT	CASAGVNTGELFF
NA	TRBJ2-5	TRBV19	NA	TGTGCCAGTAGTATCGCGCGGGAGACCCAGTACTTC	CASSIARETQYF
NA	TRBJ2-7	TRBV20-1	NA	TGCAGTGCTGCCCGGACGGGGAGGAACTACGAGCAGTACTTC	CSAARTGRNYEQYF
NA	TRBJ2-7	TRBV5-1	NA	TGCGCCAGCAGAGGACCTTACCAGGGCTACGAGCAGTACTTC	CASRGPYQGYEQYF
NA	TRBJ1-3	TRBV12-3/TRBV12-4	NA	TGTGCCAGCAGCCGAGGACAGATCTCTGGAAACACCATATATTTT	CASSRGQISGNTIYF
NA	TRBJ1-4	TRBV12-3/TRBV12-4	few	TGTGCCAGCAGGAACGGGGGGCCCAGGGAAAAACTGTTTTTT	CASRNGGPREKLFF
NA	TRBJ2-4	TRBV4-2	few	TGTGCCAGCAGCCCAGAGAGGTTCAAAAACATTCAGTACTTC	CASSPERFKNIQYF
TRBD1	TRBJ1-4	TRBV27	NA	TGTGCCAGCACTCTAGGAGGGACAGGGGCGAGGGATGAAAAACTGTTTTTT	CASTLGGTGARDEKLFF
TRBD1	TRBJ1-2	TRBV12-3/TRBV12-4	few	TGTGCCAGCAGGAAGACAGGGGGTATAGTTGCTAACTATGGCTACACCTTC	CASRKTGGIVANYGYTF
NA	TRBJ1-4	TRBV4-2	NA	TGTGCCAGCAGCCAGGATATTACGGGGTTCGAAAAACTGTTTTTT	CASSQDITGFEKLFF
TRBD1	TRBJ1-5	TRBV7-9	few	TGTGCCAGCAGCTCCTTTGACAGGGAGTATAGTCAGCCCCAGCATTTT	CASSSFDREYSQPQHF
NA	TRBJ2-1	TRBV15	NA	TGTGCCACCAGCAAGTTACCGCGGGGGCAAGAAGATGAGCAGTTCTTC	CATSKLPRGQEDEQFF
NA	TRBJ1-2	TRBV3-1	many	TGTGCCAGCAGCCAAGGACAGACCGGGTCCTATGGCTACACCTTC	CASSQGQTGSYGYTF
TRBD1	TRBJ2-7	TRBV4-1	NA	TGCGCCAGCAGCCCGCCAGGGGGCTACGGGCAGTACTTC	CASSPPGGYGQYF
TRBD2	TRBJ2-1	TRBV20-1	NA	TGCAGTGCTGGGACTAGCGGCAATGAGCAGTTCTTC	CSAGTSGNEQFF
NA	TRBJ2-5	TRBV29-1	NA	TGCAGCGTTGAAGTTGATACGGGGGCGTACGAAGAGACCCAGTACTTC	CSVEVDTGAYEETQYF
NA	TRBJ1-6	TRBV4-1	NA	TGCGCCAGCAGCCATCGTTTTCCGTTGAATTCACCCCTCCACTTT	CASSHRFPLNSPLHF
NA	TRBJ2-3	TRBV6-6	NA	TGTGCCAGCAGTTATGTCCCACGGGCAGGTACAGATACGCAGTATTTT	CASSYVPRAGTDTQYF
NA	TRBJ2-5	TRBV12-3/TRBV12-4	few	TGTGCCAGCAGTTGGGACTTTTCGAAAGAGACCCAGTACTTC	CASSWDFSKETQYF
NA	TRBJ2-7	TRBV2	few	TGTGCCATCCGCACGACAGGAATGGCCTACGAGCAGTACTTC	CAIRTTGMAYEQYF
TRBD1	TRBJ2-3	TRBV27	NA	TGTGCCAGCAGTTCCAAACAGGGGGCTCCAACAGATACGCAGTATTTT	CASSSKQGAPTDTQYF
NA	TRBJ2-4	TRBV28	NA	TGTGCCAGCACTTCACCGGCCAAAAACATTCAGTACTTC	CASTSPAKNIQYF
TRBD1	TRBJ2-5	TRBV20-1	few	TGCAGTGCTTATGACAGGGAAAGCACCAACCAAGGGACCCAGTACTTC	CSAYDRESTNQGTQYF
NA	TRBJ1-3	TRBV29-1	few	TGCAGCGTCCAGGCCCGGAACACCATATATTTT	CSVQARNTIYF
NA	TRBJ2-4	TRBV29-1	few	TGCAGCGGCCAGGTTGCAGGTGCCAAAAACATTCAGTACTTC	CSGQVAGAKNIQYF
NA	TRBJ1-1	TRBV12-3/TRBV12-4	NA	TGTGCCAGCAGTTTAGGGCAGAGCGACACTGAAGCTTTCTTT	CASSLGQSDTEAFF